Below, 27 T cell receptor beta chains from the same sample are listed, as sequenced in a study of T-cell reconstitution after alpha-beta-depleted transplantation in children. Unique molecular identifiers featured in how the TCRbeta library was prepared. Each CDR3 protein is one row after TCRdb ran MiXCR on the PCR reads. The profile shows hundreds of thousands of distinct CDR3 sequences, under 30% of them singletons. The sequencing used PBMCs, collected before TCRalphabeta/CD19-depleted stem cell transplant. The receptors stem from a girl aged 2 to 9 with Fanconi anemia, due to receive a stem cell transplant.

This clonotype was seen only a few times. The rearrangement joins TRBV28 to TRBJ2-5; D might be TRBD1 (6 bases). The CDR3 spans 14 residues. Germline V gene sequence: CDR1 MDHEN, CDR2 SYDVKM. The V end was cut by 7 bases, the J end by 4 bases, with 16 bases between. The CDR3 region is CASNLQGRLETQYF. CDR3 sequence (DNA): TGTGCCAGCAACCTACAGGGAAGGTTAGAGACCCAGTACTTC. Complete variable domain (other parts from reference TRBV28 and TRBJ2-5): DVKVTQSSRYLVKRTGEKVFLECVQDMDHENMFWYRQDPGLGLRLIYFSYDVKMKEKGDIPEGYSVSREKKERFSLILESASTNQTSMYLCASNLQGRLETQYFGPGTRLLVL.

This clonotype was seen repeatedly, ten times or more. CDR3 sequence reads: CATSREGGAYNEQFF. In DNA, the CDR3 is TGTGCCACCAGCAGAGAGGGGGGGGCTTACAATGAGCAGTTCTTC. The chain uses TRBV15 and TRBJ2-1; maybe TRBD2 (7 bases). V gave up 0 bases and J gave up 4 bases, with 10 bases separating them. Per germline, CDR1 LNHNV and CDR2 YYDKDF (reference sequence). The CDR3 is made up of 15 amino acids.

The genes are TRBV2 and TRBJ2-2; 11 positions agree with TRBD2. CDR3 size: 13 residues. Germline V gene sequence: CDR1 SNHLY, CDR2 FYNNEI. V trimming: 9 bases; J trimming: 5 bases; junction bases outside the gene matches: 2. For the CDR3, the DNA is TGTGCCAGTAGCGGGAGGGAGACCGGGGAGCTGTTTTTT. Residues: CASSGRETGELFF. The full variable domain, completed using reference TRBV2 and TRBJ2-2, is EPEVTQTPSHQVTQMGQEVILRCVPISNHLYFYWYRQILGQKVEFLVSFYNNEISEKSEIFDDQFSVERPDGSNFTLKIRSTKLEDSAMYFCASSGRETGELFFGEGSRLTVL.

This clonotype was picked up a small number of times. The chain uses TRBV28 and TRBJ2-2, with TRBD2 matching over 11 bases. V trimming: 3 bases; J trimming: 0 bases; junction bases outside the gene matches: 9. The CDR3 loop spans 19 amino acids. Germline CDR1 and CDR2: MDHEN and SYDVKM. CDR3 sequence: CASSFYPSGRQANTGELFF. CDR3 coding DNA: TGTGCCAGCAGTTTCTATCCTAGCGGGAGGCAGGCGAACACCGGGGAGCTGTTTTTT.

The CDR3 reads CASSLGLAGGPDPDTQYF. The CDR3, as DNA: TGTGCCAGCAGCCTGGGACTAGCGGGAGGGCCGGATCCAGATACGCAGTATTTT. The chain couples TRBV7-8 to TRBJ2-3, with 16 bases that match TRBD2. Germline values: CDR1 SGHVS, CDR2 FQNEAQ. V dropped 5 bases and J dropped 4; count of bases not matched to a gene: 9. This CDR3 has 18 residues. Using reference TRBV7-8 and TRBJ2-3 for the parts outside the CDR3, the full variable domain is GAGVSQSPRYKVAKRGQDVALRCDPISGHVSLFWYQQALGQGPEFLTYFQNEAQLDKSGLPSDRFFAERPEGSVSTLKIQRTQQEDSAVYLCASSLGLAGGPDPDTQYFGPGTRLTVL.

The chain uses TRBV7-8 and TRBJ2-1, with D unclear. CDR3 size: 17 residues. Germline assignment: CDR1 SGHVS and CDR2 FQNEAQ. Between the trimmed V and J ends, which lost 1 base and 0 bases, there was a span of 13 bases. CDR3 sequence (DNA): TGTGCCAGCAGCTTAGGCTGGGCGGCTAGCTCCTACAATGAGCAGTTCTTC. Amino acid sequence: CASSLGWAASSYNEQFF. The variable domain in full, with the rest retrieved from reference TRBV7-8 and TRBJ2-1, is GAGVSQSPRYKVAKRGQDVALRCDPISGHVSLFWYQQALGQGPEFLTYFQNEAQLDKSGLPSDRFFAERPEGSVSTLKIQRTQQEDSAVYLCASSLGWAASSYNEQFFGPGTRLTVL.

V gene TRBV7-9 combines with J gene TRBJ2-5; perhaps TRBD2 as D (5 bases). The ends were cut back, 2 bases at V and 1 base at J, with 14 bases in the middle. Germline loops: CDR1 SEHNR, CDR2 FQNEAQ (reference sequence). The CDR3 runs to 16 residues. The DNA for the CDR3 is TGTGCCAGCAGCTTAAGCGGTGGGATGTTCCAAGAGACCCAGTACTTC. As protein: CASSLSGGMFQETQYF.

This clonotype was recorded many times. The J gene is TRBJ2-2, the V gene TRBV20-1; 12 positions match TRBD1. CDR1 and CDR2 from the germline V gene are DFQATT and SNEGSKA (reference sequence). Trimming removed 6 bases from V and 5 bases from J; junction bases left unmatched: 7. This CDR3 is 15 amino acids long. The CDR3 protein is CSASGQGAGTGELFF. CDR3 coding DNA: TGCAGTGCCTCGGGACAGGGGGCGGGAACCGGGGAGCTGTTTTTT.

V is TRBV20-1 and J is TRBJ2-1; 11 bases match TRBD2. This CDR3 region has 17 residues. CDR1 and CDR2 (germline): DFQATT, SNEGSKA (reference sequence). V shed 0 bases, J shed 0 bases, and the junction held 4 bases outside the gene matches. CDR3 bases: TGCAGTGCTAGAGATATTAGCGGGAGGGCCTCCTACAATGAGCAGTTCTTC. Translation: CSARDISGRASYNEQFF.

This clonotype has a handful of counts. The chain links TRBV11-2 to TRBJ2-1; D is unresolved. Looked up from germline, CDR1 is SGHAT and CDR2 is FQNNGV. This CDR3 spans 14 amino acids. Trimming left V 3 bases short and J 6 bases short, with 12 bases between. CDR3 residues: CASSFSPSFNEQFF. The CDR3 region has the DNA TGTGCCAGCAGCTTTTCGCCCAGCTTCAATGAGCAGTTCTTC. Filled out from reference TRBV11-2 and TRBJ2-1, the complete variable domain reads EAGVAQSPRYKIIEKRQSVAFWCNPISGHATLYWYQQILGQGPKLLIQFQNNGVVDDSQLPKDRFSAERLKGVDSTLKIQPAKLEDSAVYLCASSFSPSFNEQFFGPGTRLTVL.

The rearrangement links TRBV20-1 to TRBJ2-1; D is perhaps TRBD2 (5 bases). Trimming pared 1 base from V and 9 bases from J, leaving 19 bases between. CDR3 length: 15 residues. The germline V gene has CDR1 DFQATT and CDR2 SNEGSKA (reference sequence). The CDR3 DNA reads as TGCAGTGCTAGAGTCGGGAATCACGCCTCCGGTGAGCAGTTCTTC. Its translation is CSARVGNHASGEQFF.

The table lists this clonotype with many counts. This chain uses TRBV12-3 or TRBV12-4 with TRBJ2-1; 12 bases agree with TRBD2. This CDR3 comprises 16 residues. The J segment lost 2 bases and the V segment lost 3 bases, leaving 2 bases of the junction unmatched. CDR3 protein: CASSFPSGRAYNEQFF. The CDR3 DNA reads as TGTGCCAGCAGTTTCCCTAGCGGGAGGGCCTACAATGAGCAGTTCTTC.

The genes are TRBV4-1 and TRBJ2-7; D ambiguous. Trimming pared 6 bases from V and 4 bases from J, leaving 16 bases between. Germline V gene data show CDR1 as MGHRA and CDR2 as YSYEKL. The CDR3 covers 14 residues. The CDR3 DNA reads TGCGCCAGCAGTCCTCGTCCCGACGGGTACGAGCAGTACTTC. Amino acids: CASSPRPDGYEQYF.

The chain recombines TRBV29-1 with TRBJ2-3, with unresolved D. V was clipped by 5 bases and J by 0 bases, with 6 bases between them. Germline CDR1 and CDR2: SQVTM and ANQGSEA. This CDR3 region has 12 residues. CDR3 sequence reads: CSVLSSTDTQYF. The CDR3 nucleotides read TGCAGCGTTTTGTCTAGCACAGATACGCAGTATTTT.

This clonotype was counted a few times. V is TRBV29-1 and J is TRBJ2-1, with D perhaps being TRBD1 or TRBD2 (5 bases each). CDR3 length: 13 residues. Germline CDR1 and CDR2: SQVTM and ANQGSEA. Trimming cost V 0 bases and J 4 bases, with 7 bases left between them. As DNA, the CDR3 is TGCAGCGTTGAAGAGGGGACGTACAATGAGCAGTTCTTC. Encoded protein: CSVEEGTYNEQFF.

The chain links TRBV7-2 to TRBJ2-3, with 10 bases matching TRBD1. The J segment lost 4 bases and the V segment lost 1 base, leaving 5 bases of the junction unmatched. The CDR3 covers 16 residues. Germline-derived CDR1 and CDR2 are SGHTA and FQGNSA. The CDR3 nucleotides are TGTGCCAGCAGCTTAGGAGACAGGGGGCGCCCAGATACGCAGTATTTT. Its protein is CASSLGDRGRPDTQYF.

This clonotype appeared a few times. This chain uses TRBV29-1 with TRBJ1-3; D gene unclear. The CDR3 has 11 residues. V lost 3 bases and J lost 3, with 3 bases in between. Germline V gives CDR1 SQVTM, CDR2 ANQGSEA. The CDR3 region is CSVDRGNTIYF. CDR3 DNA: TGCAGCGTTGATCGTGGAAACACCATATATTTT.

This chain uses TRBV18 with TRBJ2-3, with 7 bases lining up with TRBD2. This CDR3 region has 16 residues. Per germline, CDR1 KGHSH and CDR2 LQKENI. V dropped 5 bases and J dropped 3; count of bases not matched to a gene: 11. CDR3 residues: CASSDTGGGRTDTQYF. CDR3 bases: TGTGCCAGCTCAGACACTGGCGGCGGGAGAACAGATACGCAGTATTTT.

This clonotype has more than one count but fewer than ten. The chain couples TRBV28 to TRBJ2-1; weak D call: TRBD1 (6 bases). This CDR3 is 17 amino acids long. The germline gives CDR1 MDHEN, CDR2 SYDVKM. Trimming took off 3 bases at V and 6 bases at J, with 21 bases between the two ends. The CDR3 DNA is TGTGCCAGCAGTTTTAAGCCCCCCAGGACAGTGAGCAATGAGCAGTTCTTC. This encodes CASSFKPPRTVSNEQFF.

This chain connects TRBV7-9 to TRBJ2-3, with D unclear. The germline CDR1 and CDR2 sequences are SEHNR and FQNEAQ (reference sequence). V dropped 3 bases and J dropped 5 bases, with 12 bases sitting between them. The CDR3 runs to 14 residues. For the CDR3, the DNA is TGTGCCAGCAGCTTTACGGCAGCTAAAGATACGCAGTATTTT. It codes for CASSFTAAKDTQYF.

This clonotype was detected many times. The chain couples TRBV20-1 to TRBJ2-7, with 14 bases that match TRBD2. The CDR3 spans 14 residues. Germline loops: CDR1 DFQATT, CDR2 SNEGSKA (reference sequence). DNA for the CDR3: TGCAGAACCCGGGGACTAGCGGGAGCAATCGAGCAGTACTTC. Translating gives CRTRGLAGAIEQYF.

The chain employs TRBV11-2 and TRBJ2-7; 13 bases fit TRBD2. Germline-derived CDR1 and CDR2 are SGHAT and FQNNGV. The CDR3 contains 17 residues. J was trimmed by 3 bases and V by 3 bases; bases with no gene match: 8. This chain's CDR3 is CASSFRTSGGMGYEQYF. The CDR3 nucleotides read TGTGCCAGCAGCTTCCGGACTAGCGGGGGAATGGGCTACGAGCAGTACTTC. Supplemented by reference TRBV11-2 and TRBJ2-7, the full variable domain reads EAGVAQSPRYKIIEKRQSVAFWCNPISGHATLYWYQQILGQGPKLLIQFQNNGVVDDSQLPKDRFSAERLKGVDSTLKIQPAKLEDSAVYLCASSFRTSGGMGYEQYFGPGTRLTVT.

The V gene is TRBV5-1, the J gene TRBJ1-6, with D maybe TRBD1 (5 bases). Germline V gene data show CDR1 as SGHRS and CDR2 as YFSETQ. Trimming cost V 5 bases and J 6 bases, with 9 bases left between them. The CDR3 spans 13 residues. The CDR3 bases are TGCGCCAGCAGACCGGGGGGTAATTCACCCCTCCACTTT. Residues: CASRPGGNSPLHF.

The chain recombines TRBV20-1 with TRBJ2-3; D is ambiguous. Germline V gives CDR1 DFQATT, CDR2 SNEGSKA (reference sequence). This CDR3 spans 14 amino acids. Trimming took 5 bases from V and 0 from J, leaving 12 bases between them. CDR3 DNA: TGCAGTGCTCCTGTGCGAGGAAGCACAGATACGCAGTATTTT. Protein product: CSAPVRGSTDTQYF.

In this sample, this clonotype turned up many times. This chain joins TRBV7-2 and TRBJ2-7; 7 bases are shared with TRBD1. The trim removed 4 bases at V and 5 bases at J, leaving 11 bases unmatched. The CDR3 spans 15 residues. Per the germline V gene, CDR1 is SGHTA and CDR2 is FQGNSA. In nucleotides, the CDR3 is TGTGCCAGCAGCTACACAGGGGCAATGTTCAACGAGCAGTACTTC. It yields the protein CASSYTGAMFNEQYF.

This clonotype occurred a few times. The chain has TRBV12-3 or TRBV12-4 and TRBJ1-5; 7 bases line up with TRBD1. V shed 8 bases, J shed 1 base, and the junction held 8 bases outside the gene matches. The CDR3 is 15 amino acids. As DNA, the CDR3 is TGTGCCAGCCATGGAGGGGGCTCAAGCAATCAGCCCCAGCATTTT. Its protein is CASHGGGSSNQPQHF.

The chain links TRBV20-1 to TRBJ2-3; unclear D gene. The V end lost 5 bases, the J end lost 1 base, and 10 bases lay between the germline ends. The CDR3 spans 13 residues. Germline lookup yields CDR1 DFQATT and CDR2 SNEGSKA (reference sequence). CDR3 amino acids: CSASPRGTDTQYF. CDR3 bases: TGCAGTGCTTCCCCCCGGGGCACAGATACGCAGTATTTT.